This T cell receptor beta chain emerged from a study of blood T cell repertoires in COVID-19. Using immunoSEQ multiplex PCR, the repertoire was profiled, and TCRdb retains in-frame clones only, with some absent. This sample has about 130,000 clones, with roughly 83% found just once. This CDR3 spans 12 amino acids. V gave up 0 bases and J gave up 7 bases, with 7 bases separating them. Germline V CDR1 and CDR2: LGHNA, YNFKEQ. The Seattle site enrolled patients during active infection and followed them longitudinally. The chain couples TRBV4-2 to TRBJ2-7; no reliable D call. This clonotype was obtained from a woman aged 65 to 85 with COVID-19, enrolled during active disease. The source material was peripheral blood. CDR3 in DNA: TGTGCCAGCAGCCAAGATTCGCAGGAGCAGTACTTC. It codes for CASSQDSQEQYF.